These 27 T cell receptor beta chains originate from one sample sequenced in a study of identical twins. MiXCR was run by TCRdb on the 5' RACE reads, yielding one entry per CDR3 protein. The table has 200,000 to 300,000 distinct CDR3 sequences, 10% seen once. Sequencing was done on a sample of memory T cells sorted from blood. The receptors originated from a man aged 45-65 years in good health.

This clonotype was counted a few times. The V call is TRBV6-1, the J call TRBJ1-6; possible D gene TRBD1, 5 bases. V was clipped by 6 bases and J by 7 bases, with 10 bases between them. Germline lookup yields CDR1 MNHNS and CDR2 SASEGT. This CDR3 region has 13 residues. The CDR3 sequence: CASRPNRNSPLHF. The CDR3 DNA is TGTGCCAGCAGGCCAAACAGGAATTCACCCCTCCACTTT.

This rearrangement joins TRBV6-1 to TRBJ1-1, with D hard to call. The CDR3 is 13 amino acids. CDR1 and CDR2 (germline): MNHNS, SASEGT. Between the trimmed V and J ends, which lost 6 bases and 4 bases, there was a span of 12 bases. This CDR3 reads CASRGRDITEAFF. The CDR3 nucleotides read TGTGCCAGCAGGGGGAGAGATATCACTGAAGCTTTCTTT.

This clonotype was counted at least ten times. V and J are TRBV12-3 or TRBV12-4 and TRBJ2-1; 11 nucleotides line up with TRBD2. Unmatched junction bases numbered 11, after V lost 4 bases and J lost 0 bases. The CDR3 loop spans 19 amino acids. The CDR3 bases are TGTGCCAGCAGTTACGGGCTAGCGGGGGGAAGGAGCTCCTACAATGAGCAGTTCTTC. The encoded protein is CASSYGLAGGRSSYNEQFF.

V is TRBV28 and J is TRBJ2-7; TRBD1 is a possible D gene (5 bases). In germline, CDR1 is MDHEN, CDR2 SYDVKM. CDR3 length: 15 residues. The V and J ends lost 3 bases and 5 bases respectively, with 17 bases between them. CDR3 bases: TGTGCCAGCAGTTTGATGCAGGGTGGTCGCAACGAGCAGTACTTC. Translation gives CASSLMQGGRNEQYF.

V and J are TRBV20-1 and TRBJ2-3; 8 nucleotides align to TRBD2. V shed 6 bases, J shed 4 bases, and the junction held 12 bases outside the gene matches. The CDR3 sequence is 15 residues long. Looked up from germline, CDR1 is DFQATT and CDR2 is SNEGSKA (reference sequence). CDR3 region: CSAPGIAGLPDTQYF. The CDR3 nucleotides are TGCAGTGCACCCGGGATAGCGGGACTTCCAGATACGCAGTATTTT.

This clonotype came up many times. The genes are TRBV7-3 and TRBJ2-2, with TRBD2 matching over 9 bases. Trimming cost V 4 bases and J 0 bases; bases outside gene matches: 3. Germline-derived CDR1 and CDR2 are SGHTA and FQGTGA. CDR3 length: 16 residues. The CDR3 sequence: CASSYLAGPNTGELFF. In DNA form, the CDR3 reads TGTGCCAGCAGCTACCTAGCGGGACCGAACACCGGGGAGCTGTTTTTT. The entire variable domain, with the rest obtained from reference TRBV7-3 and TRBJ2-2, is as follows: GAGVSQTPSNKVTEKGKYVELRCDPISGHTALYWYRQSLGQGPEFLIYFQGTGAADDSGLPNDRFFAVRPEGSVSTLKIQRTERGDSAVYLCASSYLAGPNTGELFFGEGSRLTVL.

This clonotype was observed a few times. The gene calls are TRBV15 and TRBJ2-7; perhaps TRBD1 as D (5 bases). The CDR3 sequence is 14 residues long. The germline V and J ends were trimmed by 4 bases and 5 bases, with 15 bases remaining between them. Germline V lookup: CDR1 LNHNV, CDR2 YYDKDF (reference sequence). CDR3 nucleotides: TGTGCCACCAGCATTCGTCAGGGTGGCCACGAGCAGTACTTC. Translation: CATSIRQGGHEQYF. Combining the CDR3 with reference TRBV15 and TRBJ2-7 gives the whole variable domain DAMVIQNPRYQVTQFGKPVTLSCSQTLNHNVMYWYQQKSSQAPKLLFHYYDKDFNNEADTPDNFQSRRPNTSFCFLDIRSPGLGDTAMYLCATSIRQGGHEQYFGPGTRLTVT.

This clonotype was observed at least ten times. The CDR3 region has the DNA TGTGCCAGCAGCTTGTGGCGGGGAGACACTTACAATGAGCAGTTCTTC. Translated, it gives CASSLWRGDTYNEQFF. The chain joins TRBV5-6 to TRBJ2-1; possibly TRBD2 for D (6 bases). Germline V CDR1 and CDR2: SGHDT, YYEEEE. The V and J ends lost 1 base and 4 bases respectively, with 15 bases between them. The CDR3 is made up of 16 amino acids.

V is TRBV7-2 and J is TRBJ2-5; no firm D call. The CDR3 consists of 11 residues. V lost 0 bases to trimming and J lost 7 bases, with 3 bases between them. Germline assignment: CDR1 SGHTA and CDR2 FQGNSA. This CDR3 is CASSLAVTQYF. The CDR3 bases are TGTGCCAGCAGCTTAGCGGTGACCCAGTACTTC.

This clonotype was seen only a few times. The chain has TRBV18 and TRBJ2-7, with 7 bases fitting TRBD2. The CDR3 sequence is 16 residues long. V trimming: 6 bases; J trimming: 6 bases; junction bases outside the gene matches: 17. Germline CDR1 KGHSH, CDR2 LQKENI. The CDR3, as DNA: TGTGCCAGCTCTTCACCGGGGGGTCCGGGTGTAGGCGAGCAGTACTTC. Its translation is CASSSPGGPGVGEQYF.

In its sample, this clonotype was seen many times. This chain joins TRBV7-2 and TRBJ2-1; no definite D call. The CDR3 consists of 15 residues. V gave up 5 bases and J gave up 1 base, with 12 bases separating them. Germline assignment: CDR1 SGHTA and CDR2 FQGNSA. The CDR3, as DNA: TGTGCCAGCAGCCTCTCGGGTGTATCCTACAATGAGCAGTTCTTC. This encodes CASSLSGVSYNEQFF.

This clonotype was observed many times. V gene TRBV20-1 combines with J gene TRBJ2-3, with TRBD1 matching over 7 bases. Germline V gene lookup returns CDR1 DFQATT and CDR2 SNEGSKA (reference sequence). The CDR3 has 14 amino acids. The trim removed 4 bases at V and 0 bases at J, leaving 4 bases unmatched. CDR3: CSAKGTVSTDTQYF. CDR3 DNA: TGCAGTGCTAAGGGGACAGTTAGCACAGATACGCAGTATTTT.

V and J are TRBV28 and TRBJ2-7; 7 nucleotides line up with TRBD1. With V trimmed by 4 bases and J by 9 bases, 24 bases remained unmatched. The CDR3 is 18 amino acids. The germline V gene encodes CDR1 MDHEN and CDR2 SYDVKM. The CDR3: CASSSPVTTGEPITLQYF. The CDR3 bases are TGTGCCAGCAGTTCGCCTGTAACAACAGGGGAGCCTATTACGTTGCAGTACTTC.

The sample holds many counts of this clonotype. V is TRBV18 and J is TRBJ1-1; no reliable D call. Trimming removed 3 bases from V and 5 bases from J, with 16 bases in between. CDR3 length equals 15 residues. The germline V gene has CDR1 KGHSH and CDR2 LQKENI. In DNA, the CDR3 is TGTGCCAGCTCACCCCGCCCTGGGCGGGAAACTGAAGCTTTCTTT. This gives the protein CASSPRPGRETEAFF.

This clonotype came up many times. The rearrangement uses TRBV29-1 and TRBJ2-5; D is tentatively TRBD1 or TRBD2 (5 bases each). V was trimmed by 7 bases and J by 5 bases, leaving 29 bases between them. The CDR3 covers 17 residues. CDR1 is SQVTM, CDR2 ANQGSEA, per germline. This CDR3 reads CSAVQGARESRRETQYF. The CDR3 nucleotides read TGCAGCGCCGTACAAGGGGCCCGGGAAAGTAGAAGGGAGACCCAGTACTTC.

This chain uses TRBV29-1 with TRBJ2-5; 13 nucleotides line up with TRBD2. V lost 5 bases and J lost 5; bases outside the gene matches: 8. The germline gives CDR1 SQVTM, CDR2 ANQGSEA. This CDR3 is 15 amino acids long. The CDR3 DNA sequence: TGCAGCGTTACTAAAACTAGCGGGAGGGCGGAGACCCAGTACTTC. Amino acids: CSVTKTSGRAETQYF.

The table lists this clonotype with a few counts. CDR3 nucleotides: TGTGCCAGCAGCTTAGCGGGACAGGGGGCGAAGTACGAGCAGTACTTC. Translated: CASSLAGQGAKYEQYF. The chain is built from TRBV7-2 and TRBJ2-7; 12 bases are shared with TRBD1. Germline CDR1 is SGHTA and CDR2 is FQGNSA. Losses at the gene ends were 0 bases for V and 4 bases for J; bases not matched to a gene: 4. The CDR3 extends over 16 amino acids.

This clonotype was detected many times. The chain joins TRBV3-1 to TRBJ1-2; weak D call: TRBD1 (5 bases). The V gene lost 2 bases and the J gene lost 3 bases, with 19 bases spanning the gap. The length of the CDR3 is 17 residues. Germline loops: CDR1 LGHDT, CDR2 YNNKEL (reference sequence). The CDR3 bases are TGTGCCAGCAGCCAATTTGGGGACGGGGGTATAGACTATGGCTACACCTTC. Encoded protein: CASSQFGDGGIDYGYTF.

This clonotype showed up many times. CDR3 sequence reads: CATSRLAGGPYTDTQYF. The CDR3 region has the DNA TGTGCCACCAGCAGATTAGCGGGAGGGCCTTACACAGATACGCAGTATTTT. This chain uses TRBV15 with TRBJ2-3, with 11 bases lining up with TRBD2. The V gene end was trimmed by 2 bases and the J gene end by 2 bases; junction bases not matched to a gene: 6. The V gene's germline CDR1 is LNHNV and CDR2 YYDKDF (reference sequence). The CDR3 consists of 17 residues. Complete variable domain (other parts from reference TRBV15 and TRBJ2-3): DAMVIQNPRYQVTQFGKPVTLSCSQTLNHNVMYWYQQKSSQAPKLLFHYYDKDFNNEADTPDNFQSRRPNTSFCFLDIRSPGLGDTAMYLCATSRLAGGPYTDTQYFGPGTRLTVL.

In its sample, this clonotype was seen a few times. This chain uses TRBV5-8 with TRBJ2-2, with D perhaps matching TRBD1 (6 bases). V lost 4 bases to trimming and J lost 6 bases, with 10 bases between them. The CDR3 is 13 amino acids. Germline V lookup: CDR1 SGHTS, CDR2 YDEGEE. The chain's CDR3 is CASSPNRAGELFF. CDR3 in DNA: TGTGCCAGCAGCCCCAACAGGGCCGGGGAGCTGTTTTTT.

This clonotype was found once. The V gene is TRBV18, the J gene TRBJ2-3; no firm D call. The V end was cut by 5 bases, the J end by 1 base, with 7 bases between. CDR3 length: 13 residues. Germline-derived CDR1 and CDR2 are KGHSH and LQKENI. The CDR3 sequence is CASSDIRTDTQYF. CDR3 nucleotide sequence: TGTGCCAGCTCAGACATCCGCACAGATACGCAGTATTTT.

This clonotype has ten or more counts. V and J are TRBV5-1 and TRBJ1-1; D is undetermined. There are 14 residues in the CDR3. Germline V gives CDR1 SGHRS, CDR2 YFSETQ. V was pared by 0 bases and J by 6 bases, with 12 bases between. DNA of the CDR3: TGCGCCAGCAGCTTGGTGGTCGGGGAGGCTGAAGCTTTCTTT. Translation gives CASSLVVGEAEAFF.

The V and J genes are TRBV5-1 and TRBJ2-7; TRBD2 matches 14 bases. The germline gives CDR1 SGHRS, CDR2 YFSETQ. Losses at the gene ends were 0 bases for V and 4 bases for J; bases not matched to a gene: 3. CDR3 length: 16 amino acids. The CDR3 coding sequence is TGCGCCAGCAGCTTGGCCGGGACTAGCGGGGGATACGAGCAGTACTTC. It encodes CASSLAGTSGGYEQYF.

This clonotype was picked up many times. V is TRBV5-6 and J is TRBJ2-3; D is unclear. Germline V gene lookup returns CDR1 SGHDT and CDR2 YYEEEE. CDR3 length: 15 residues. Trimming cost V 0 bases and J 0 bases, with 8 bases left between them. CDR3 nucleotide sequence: TGTGCCAGCAGCTTGGCCGCGAGGAGCACAGATACGCAGTATTTT. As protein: CASSLAARSTDTQYF.

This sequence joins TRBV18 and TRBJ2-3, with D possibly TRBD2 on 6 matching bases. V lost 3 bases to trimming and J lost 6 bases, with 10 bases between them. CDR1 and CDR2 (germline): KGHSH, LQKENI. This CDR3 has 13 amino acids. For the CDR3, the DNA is TGTGCCAGCTCACCCCAGGAGGGGGATACGCAGTATTTT. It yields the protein CASSPQEGDTQYF.

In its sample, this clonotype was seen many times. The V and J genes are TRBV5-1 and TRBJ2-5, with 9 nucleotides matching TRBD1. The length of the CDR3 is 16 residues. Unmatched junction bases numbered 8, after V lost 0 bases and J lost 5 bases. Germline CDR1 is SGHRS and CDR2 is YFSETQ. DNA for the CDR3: TGCGCCAGCAGCTTGGCCGGGACAGGGAAGGTGGAGACCCAGTACTTC. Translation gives CASSLAGTGKVETQYF.

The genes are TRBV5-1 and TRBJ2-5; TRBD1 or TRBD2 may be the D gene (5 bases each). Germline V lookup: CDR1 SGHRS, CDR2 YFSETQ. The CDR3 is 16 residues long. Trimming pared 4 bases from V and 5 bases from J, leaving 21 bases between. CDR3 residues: CASSKRGWESRETQYF. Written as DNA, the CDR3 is TGCGCCAGCAGCAAGAGGGGTTGGGAAAGTCGGGAGACCCAGTACTTC.